The T cell receptor (beta chain) described here comes from a study of blood T cell repertoires in COVID-19. For the study at large: PBMCs, B-cell-depleted T cells, or T cells provided the cDNA or gDNA that made up the material.

Across under 25 US areas, participants ranged in age from about 18 to 90 years. Cohort 3 recovery required two negative PCRs, clearance, or symptom resolution. In the authors' methods: Estimated nucleated cell counts came from reference gene primer amplification. Profiled with immunoSEQ multiplex PCR; TCRdb holds only in-frame clones, not every one. The V and J calls and clone size are taken from that table; D and trimming were inferred from the DNA. The sample shows 200,000 or so clones, nearly 90% of them seen only once. This CDR3 has 15 amino acids. V lost 10 bases and J 4 bases, leaving 20 bases between the germline ends. The germline CDR1 and CDR2 sequences are WSHSY and SAAADI.

The sample taken for sequencing was PBMCs or T cells enriched from blood (not recorded which). The rearrangement uses TRBV10-2 and TRBJ2-1; weak D call: TRBD1 (5 bases). The sequence was collected from a man aged 25 to 40 who had recovered from COVID-19. The CDR3 bases are TGCGCCACCGGGCTTAGCTCAACAGGATACAATGAGCAGTTCTTC. It yields the protein CATGLSSTGYNEQFF.